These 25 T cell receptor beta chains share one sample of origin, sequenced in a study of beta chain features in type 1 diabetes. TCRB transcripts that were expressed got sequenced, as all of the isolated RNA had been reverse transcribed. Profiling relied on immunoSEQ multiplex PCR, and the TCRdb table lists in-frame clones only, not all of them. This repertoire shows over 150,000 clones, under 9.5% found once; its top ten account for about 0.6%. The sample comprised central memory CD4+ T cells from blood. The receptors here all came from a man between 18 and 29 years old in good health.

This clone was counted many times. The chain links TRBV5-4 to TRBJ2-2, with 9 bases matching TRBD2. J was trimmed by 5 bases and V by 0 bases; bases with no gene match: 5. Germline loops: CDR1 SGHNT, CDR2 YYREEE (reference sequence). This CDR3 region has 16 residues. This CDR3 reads CASSLVLAGFTGELFF. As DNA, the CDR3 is TGTGCCAGCAGCTTGGTGCTAGCGGGATTTACCGGGGAGCTGTTTTTT.

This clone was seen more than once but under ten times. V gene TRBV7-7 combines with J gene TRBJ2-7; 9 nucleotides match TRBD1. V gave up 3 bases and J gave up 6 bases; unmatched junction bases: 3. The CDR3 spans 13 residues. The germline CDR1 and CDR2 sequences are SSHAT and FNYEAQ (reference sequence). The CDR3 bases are TGTGCCAGCAGCTTGGGACAGGGTGGCGAGCAGTACTTC. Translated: CASSLGQGGEQYF.

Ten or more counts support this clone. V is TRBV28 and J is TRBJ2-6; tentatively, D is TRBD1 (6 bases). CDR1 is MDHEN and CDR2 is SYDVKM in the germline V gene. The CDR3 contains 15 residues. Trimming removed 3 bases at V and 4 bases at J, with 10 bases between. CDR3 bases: TGTGCCAGCAGTTTGCAGGGGCTGGGGGCCAACGTCCTGACTTTC. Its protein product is CASSLQGLGANVLTF.

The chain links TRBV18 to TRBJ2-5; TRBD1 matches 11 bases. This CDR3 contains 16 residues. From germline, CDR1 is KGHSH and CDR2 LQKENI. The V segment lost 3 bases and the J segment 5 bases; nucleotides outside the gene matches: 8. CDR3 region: CASSPGTGGSWETQYF. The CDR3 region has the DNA TGTGCCAGCTCACCCGGGACAGGGGGATCCTGGGAGACCCAGTACTTC. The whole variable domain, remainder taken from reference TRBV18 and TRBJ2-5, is NAGVMQNPRHLVRRRGQEARLRCSPMKGHSHVYWYRQLPEEGLKFMVYLQKENIIDESGMPKERFSAEFPKEGPSILRIQQVVRGDSAAYFCASSPGTGGSWETQYFGPGTRLLVL.

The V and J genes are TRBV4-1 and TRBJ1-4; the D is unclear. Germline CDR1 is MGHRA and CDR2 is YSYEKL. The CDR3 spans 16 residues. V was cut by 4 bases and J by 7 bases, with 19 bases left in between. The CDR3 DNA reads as TGCGCCAGCAGCCCACGCCACAGCCCGGAGGGTGAAAAACTGTTTTTT. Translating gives CASSPRHSPEGEKLFF.

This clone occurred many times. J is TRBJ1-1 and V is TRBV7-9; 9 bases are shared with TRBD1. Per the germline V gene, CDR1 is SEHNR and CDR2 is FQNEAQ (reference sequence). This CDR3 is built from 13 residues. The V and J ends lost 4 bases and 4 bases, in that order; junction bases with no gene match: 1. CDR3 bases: TGTGCCAGCAGCTCACAGGGGGCCACTGAAGCTTTCTTT. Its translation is CASSSQGATEAFF.

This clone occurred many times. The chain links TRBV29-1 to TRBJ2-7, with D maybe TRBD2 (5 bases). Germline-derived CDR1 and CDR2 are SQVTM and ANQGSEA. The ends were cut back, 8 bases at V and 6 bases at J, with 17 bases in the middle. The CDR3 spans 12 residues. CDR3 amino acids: CSSPGNRGEQYF. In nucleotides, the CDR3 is TGCAGCTCCCCCGGGAACCGCGGCGAGCAGTACTTC.

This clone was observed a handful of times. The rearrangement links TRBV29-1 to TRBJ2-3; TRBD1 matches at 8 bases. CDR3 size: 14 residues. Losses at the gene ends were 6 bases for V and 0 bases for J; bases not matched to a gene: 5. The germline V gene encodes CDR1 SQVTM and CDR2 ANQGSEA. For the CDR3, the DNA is TGCAGCGTCCCAGGACAGGGTAGCACAGATACGCAGTATTTT. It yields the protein CSVPGQGSTDTQYF.

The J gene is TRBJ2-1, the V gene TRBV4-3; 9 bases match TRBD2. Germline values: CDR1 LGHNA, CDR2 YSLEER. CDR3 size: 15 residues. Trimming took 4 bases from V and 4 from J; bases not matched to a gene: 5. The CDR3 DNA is TGCGCCAGCAGCCCCGTAGCGGGGGTATACAATGAGCAGTTCTTC. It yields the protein CASSPVAGVYNEQFF.

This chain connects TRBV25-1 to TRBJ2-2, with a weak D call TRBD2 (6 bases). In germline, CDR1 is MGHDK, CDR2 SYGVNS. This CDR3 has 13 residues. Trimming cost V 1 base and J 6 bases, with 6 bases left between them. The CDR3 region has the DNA TGTGCCAGCAGTGAATGGGGGGCCGGGGAGCTGTTTTTT. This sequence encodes CASSEWGAGELFF.

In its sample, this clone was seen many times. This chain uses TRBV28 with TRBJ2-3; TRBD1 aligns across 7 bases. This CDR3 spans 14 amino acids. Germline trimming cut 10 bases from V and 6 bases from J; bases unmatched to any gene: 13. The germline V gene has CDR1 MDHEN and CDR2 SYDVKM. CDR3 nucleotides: TGTGCCACCTGTCGACAGGGTGGGTTGGATACGCAGTATTTT. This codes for CATCRQGGLDTQYF.

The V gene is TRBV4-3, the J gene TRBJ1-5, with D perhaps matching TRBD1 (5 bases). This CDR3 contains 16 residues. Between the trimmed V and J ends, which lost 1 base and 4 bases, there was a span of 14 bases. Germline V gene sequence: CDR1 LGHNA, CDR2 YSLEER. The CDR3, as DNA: TGCGCCAGCAGCCAAGCCGTTAACCAGGGAAATCAGCCCCAGCATTTT. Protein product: CASSQAVNQGNQPQHF.

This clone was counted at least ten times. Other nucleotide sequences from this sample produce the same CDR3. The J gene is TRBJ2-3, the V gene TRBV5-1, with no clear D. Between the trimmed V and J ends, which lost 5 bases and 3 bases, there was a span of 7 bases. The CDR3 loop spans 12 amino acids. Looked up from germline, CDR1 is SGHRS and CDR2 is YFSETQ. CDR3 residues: CASSFTTDTQYF. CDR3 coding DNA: TGCGCCAGCAGTTTCACAACAGATACGCAGTATTTT. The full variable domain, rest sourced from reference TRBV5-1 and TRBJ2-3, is KAGVTQTPRYLIKTRGQQVTLSCSPISGHRSVSWYQQTPGQGLQFLFEYFSETQRNKGNFPGRFSGRQFSNSRSEMNVSTLELGDSALYLCASSFTTDTQYFGPGTRLTVL.

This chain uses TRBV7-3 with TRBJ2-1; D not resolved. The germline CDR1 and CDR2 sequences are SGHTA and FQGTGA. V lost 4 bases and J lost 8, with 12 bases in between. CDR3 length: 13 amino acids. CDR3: CASSYPPGYEQFF. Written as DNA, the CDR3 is TGTGCCAGCAGCTACCCCCCCGGTTATGAGCAGTTCTTC.

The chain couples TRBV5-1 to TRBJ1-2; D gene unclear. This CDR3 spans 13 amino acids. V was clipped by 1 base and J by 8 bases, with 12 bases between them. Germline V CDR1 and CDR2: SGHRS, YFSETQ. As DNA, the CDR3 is TGCGCCAGCAGCTTGTCACAGCTCGAGGGCTACACCTTC. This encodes CASSLSQLEGYTF.

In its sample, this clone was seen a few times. CDR3 region: CASRFGSEQGLGYTF. CDR3 coding DNA: TGTGCCAGCAGGTTCGGATCGGAACAGGGGTTGGGCTACACCTTC. The V call is TRBV28, the J call TRBJ1-2; 7 positions agree with TRBD1. The J segment lost 8 bases and the V segment lost 6 bases, leaving 15 bases of the junction unmatched. The length of the CDR3 is 15 residues. Germline CDR1 MDHEN, CDR2 SYDVKM.

The chain's CDR3 is CASSGQGTSNSPLHF. The CDR3 coding sequence is TGTGCCAGCAGCGGACAGGGAACAAGTAATTCACCCCTCCACTTT. This sequence joins TRBV9 and TRBJ1-6; 7 bases fit TRBD1. Germline V gene lookup returns CDR1 SGDLS and CDR2 YYNGEE. The junction had 6 bases not matched to a gene; V was cut back by 3 bases and J by 6 bases. This CDR3 is 15 amino acids long.

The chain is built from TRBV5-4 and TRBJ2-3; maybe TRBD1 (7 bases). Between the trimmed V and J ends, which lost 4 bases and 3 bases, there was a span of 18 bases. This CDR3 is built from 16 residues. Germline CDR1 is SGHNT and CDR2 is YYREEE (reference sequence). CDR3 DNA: TGTGCCAGCAGCCAAAACAGGGGAGGAGGGACAGATACGCAGTATTTT. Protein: CASSQNRGGGTDTQYF.

The CDR3 sequence is CASSSHRESNQPQHF. CDR3 bases: TGTGCCAGCAGCTCTCACAGGGAGAGCAATCAGCCCCAGCATTTT. The V gene is TRBV7-9, the J gene TRBJ1-5, with D possibly matching TRBD1 (6 bases). CDR3 size: 15 residues. The V gene lost 4 bases and the J gene lost 1 base, with 11 bases spanning the gap. Germline V gene data show CDR1 as SEHNR and CDR2 as FQNEAQ (reference sequence).

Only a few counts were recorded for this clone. The CDR3: CASSSDRFSGNTIYF. CDR3 nucleotide sequence: TGTGCCAGCAGCTCCGACAGGTTCTCTGGAAACACCATATATTTT. The chain employs TRBV7-2 and TRBJ1-3, with D possibly being TRBD1 (6 bases). This CDR3 contains 15 residues. Germline values: CDR1 SGHTA, CDR2 FQGNSA. Trimming cost V 4 bases and J 0 bases, with 10 bases left between them.

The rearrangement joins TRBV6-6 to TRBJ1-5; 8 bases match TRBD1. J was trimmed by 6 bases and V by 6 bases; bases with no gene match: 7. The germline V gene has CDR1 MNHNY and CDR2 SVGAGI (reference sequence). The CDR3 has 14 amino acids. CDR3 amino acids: CASRHQGAGQPQHF. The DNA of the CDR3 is TGTGCCAGCAGACACCAGGGGGCGGGTCAGCCCCAGCATTTT.

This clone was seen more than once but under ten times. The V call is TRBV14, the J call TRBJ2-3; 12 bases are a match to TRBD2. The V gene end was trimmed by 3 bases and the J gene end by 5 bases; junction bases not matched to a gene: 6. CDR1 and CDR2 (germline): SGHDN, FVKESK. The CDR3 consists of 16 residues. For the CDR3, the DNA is TGTGCCAGCAGCCAGCCGGGACTAGCGGGTATAGATACGCAGTATTTT. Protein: CASSQPGLAGIDTQYF.

The CDR3, as DNA: TGTGCCAGCAGTGACCATACAGATCAGCCCCAGCATTTT. Translated: CASSDHTDQPQHF. The V call is TRBV6-1, the J call TRBJ1-5; D gene ambiguous. Germline V gene sequence: CDR1 MNHNS, CDR2 SASEGT. The CDR3 extends over 13 amino acids. Trimming left V 3 bases short and J 5 bases short, with 8 bases between.

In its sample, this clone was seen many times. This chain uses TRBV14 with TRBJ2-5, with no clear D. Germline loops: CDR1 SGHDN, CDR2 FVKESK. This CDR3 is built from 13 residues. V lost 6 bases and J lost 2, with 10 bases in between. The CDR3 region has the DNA TGTGCCAGCAGGCCCTACAGTCAAGAGACCCAGTACTTC. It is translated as CASRPYSQETQYF.

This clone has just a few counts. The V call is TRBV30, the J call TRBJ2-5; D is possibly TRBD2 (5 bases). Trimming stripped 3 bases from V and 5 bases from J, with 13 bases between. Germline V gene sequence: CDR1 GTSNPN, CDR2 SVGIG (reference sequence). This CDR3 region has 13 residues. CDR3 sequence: CAWSGVGAETQYF. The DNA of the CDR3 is TGTGCCTGGAGCGGGGTGGGAGCTGAGACCCAGTACTTC.